These 25 T cell receptor beta chains were all obtained from the same sample, sequenced in a study of blood T cells in healthy people across ages. A sample-barcoded 5' primer and a J-beta primer mix were used in a second PCR of about 7 to 11 cycles. Via MiXCR, TCRdb re-called the 5' RACE reads, giving one row per CDR3 protein. The sample lists 1.5 million to 2 million distinct CDR3 sequences; approximately 39% were seen once. Specimen: blood. The receptors were sampled from a human donor in good health.

This clonotype was recorded at least ten times. This sequence may be a read error, since a much larger clone differs from it by one base. The chain uses TRBV10-3 and TRBJ2-5; possibly TRBD2 for D (6 bases). V was clipped by 6 bases and J by 6 bases, with 17 bases between them. CDR1 ENHRY and CDR2 SYGVKD come from the germline V gene. This CDR3 has 14 amino acids. DNA of the CDR3: TGTGCCATCAGGGAGGCGGGAAGGGAACAGACCCAGTACTTC. Its protein product is CAIREAGREQTQYF.

This sequence joins TRBV30 and TRBJ2-7, with TRBD1 matching 11 bases. V shed 1 base, J shed 7 bases, and the junction held 6 bases outside the gene matches. Germline values: CDR1 GTSNPN, CDR2 SVGIG (reference sequence). The CDR3 totals 14 residues. The CDR3 nucleotides read TGTGCCTGGAGTGCGGACAGGGGGCCTAAAGAGCAGTACTTC. Translated: CAWSADRGPKEQYF.

This clonotype came up a few times. V and J are TRBV20-1 and TRBJ2-7, with 11 bases matching TRBD1. V dropped 5 bases and J dropped 5; count of bases not matched to a gene: 8. Germline CDR1 reads DFQATT; CDR2 reads SNEGSKA (reference sequence). The CDR3 loop spans 14 amino acids. The CDR3 loop reads CSADPGQGVDEQYF. For the CDR3, the DNA is TGCAGTGCTGACCCGGGACAGGGGGTTGACGAGCAGTACTTC.

The V gene is TRBV29-1, the J gene TRBJ2-5, with 11 bases identical to TRBD2. Losses at the gene ends were 7 bases for V and 5 bases for J; bases not matched to a gene: 12. Per the germline V gene, CDR1 is SQVTM and CDR2 is ANQGSEA. The CDR3 has 15 amino acids. The CDR3 sequence is CSALSGGVSLETQYF. CDR3 in DNA: TGCAGCGCCCTTAGCGGGGGGGTTTCTTTGGAGACCCAGTACTTC.

The chain has TRBV9 and TRBJ2-7; perhaps TRBD2 as D (5 bases). The germline V gene encodes CDR1 SGDLS and CDR2 YYNGEE. V was cut by 2 bases and J by 4 bases, with 13 bases left in between. There are 14 residues in the CDR3. The CDR3 spells CASSVSWELYEQYF. Written as DNA, the CDR3 is TGTGCCAGCAGCGTCAGCTGGGAGCTTTACGAGCAGTACTTC.

This clonotype was picked up a small number of times. V and J are TRBV29-1 and TRBJ1-2; D is undetermined. The CDR3 spans 12 residues. Looked up from germline, CDR1 is SQVTM and CDR2 is ANQGSEA. V was trimmed by 1 base and J by 8 bases, leaving 11 bases between them. The CDR3 DNA sequence: TGCAGCGTTGAAGGCATGGAGAGAGGCTACACCTTC. Translation gives CSVEGMERGYTF.

The CDR3 DNA reads TGCAGTGCTATCCGGGACAGGGCTACGGGGGGCTACACCTTC. Translating it yields CSAIRDRATGGYTF. The rearrangement links TRBV20-1 to TRBJ1-2; TRBD1 aligns across 9 bases. Germline CDR1 is DFQATT and CDR2 is SNEGSKA (reference sequence). This CDR3 comprises 14 residues. The V gene end was trimmed by 4 bases and the J gene end by 8 bases; junction bases not matched to a gene: 11.

This clonotype was observed a few times. This likely stems from a read error, as it lies one base from a far larger clone. V and J are TRBV7-6 and TRBJ2-7; tentatively, D is TRBD2 (7 bases). The J call may be in error: the DNA end matches TRBJ2-5 better. In germline, CDR1 is SGHVS, CDR2 FNYEAQ. The CDR3 spans 13 residues. DNA for the CDR3: TGTACCAGCAGCTTAGGGGGAGGGGAGACCCAGTACTTC. Encoded protein: CTSSLGGGETQYF.

The chain links TRBV11-2 to TRBJ2-1; TRBD1 aligns across 9 bases. The CDR3 has 14 residues. The J segment lost 4 bases and the V segment lost 10 bases, leaving 8 bases of the junction unmatched. Germline V gene sequence: CDR1 SGHAT, CDR2 FQNNGV. The CDR3 protein is CAIAGTGPYNEQFF. The CDR3 bases are TGTGCCATCGCGGGGACAGGGCCGTACAATGAGCAGTTCTTC. Full variable domain (outside the CDR3, taken from reference TRBV11-2 and TRBJ2-1): EAGVAQSPRYKIIEKRQSVAFWCNPISGHATLYWYQQILGQGPKLLIQFQNNGVVDDSQLPKDRFSAERLKGVDSTLKIQPAKLEDSAVYLCAIAGTGPYNEQFFGPGTRLTVL.

The V gene is TRBV5-1, the J gene TRBJ2-3, with unresolved D. CDR3 length equals 14 residues. The ends were cut back, 3 bases at V and 1 base at J, with 9 bases in the middle. CDR1 and CDR2 (germline): SGHRS, YFSETQ. The CDR3 spells CASSSNFRTDTQYF. The CDR3 DNA reads as TGCGCCAGCAGCTCTAACTTCCGCACAGATACGCAGTATTTT.

There are a few counts of this clonotype. The chain is built from TRBV6-6 and TRBJ1-5, with D unresolved. Trimming shortened V by 2 bases and J by 7 bases, and 9 bases separated the two germline ends. The germline CDR1 and CDR2 sequences are MNHNY and SVGAGI (reference sequence). The CDR3 has 13 residues. As DNA, the CDR3 is TGTGCCAGCAGTTACGGCTGGGGACAGCCCCAGCATTTT. Residues: CASSYGWGQPQHF.

The chain combines TRBV10-3 with TRBJ2-5, with TRBD2 identical over 8 bases. This CDR3 is built from 18 residues. The V gene's germline CDR1 is ENHRY and CDR2 SYGVKD. The junction had 10 bases not matched to a gene; V was cut back by 0 bases and J by 1 base. The CDR3 loop is CAISESIRAGASQETQYF. In DNA form, the CDR3 reads TGTGCCATCAGTGAGTCGATTAGAGCGGGGGCCTCCCAAGAGACCCAGTACTTC.

The chain uses TRBV2 and TRBJ1-4, with TRBD1 as a possible D gene (5 bases). The CDR3 extends over 14 amino acids. CDR1 and CDR2 from the germline V gene are SNHLY and FYNNEI. The V gene lost 6 bases and the J gene lost 8 bases, with 16 bases spanning the gap. The CDR3 DNA is TGTGCCAGCAGCGCGGGGCGCGCAGTCGAAAAACTGTTTTTT. Encoded protein: CASSAGRAVEKLFF.

The CDR3 loop reads CSARMAGYEQYF. CDR3 coding DNA: TGCAGTGCTAGGATGGCCGGGTACGAGCAGTACTTC. The chain combines TRBV20-1 with TRBJ2-7; D is unresolved. The CDR3 sequence is 12 residues long. Germline CDR1 DFQATT, CDR2 SNEGSKA (reference sequence). The V gene lost 3 bases and the J gene lost 4 bases, with 10 bases spanning the gap.

This rearrangement joins TRBV7-9 to TRBJ2-1; D is perhaps TRBD1 or TRBD2 (5 bases each). The CDR3 covers 14 residues. V shed 1 base and J shed 6 bases, with 10 bases lying between them. CDR1 is SEHNR, CDR2 FQNEAQ, per germline (reference sequence). Here the CDR3 reads CASSLGGPPNEQFF. The CDR3 DNA sequence: TGTGCCAGCAGCTTAGGGGGACCGCCCAATGAGCAGTTCTTC. The whole variable domain, remainder taken from reference TRBV7-9 and TRBJ2-1, is DTGVSQNPRHKITKRGQNVTFRCDPISEHNRLYWYRQTLGQGPEFLTYFQNEAQLEKSRLLSDRFSAERPKGSFSTLEIQRTEQGDSAMYLCASSLGGPPNEQFFGPGTRLTVL.

This chain uses TRBV12-3 or TRBV12-4 with TRBJ1-2, with TRBD1 matching 8 bases. The V gene end was trimmed by 6 bases and the J gene end by 7 bases; junction bases not matched to a gene: 7. The CDR3 sequence is 13 residues long. The CDR3 DNA reads TGTGCCAGCAGACAAGACAGGGGTGGTGGCTACACCTTC. Amino acids: CASRQDRGGGYTF.

This clonotype was seen a handful of times. The J gene is TRBJ1-1, the V gene TRBV12-3 or TRBV12-4, with D hard to call. The CDR3 covers 15 residues. The V end lost 3 bases, the J end lost 0 bases, and 11 bases lay between the germline ends. CDR3 protein: CASSFGSLMNTEAFF. DNA of the CDR3: TGTGCCAGCAGTTTTGGCAGCCTCATGAACACTGAAGCTTTCTTT.

The chain uses TRBV12-3 or TRBV12-4 and TRBJ2-2; D call uncertain. This CDR3 comprises 14 residues. Trimming took 1 base from V and 4 from J, leaving 7 bases between them. This CDR3 reads CASSLGGSTGELFF. As DNA, the CDR3 is TGTGCCAGCAGTTTAGGCGGTTCCACCGGGGAGCTGTTTTTT.

This clonotype was seen only a few times. The genes are TRBV6-5 and TRBJ2-7, with TRBD2 identical over 7 bases. The CDR3 runs 17 residues. Looked up from germline, CDR1 is MNHEY and CDR2 is SVGAGI. Trimming cost V 2 bases and J 5 bases; bases outside gene matches: 15. The CDR3 loop reads CASSYGPRLAFFDEQYF. The CDR3 DNA reads TGTGCCAGCAGTTACGGGCCAAGACTAGCCTTCTTCGACGAGCAGTACTTC.

V and J are TRBV7-2 and TRBJ2-1, with D perhaps being TRBD1 or TRBD2 (5 bases each). There are 15 residues in the CDR3. Germline loops: CDR1 SGHTA, CDR2 FQGNSA. Trimming removed 1 base at V and 10 bases at J, with 17 bases between. The CDR3 loop is CASSLVLLGTHEQFF. The CDR3 nucleotides read TGTGCCAGCAGCTTAGTTCTTTTGGGGACCCACGAGCAGTTCTTC.

The CDR3 spells CASSAGEGTNYGYTF. CDR3 bases: TGTGCCAGCAGCGCCGGCGAGGGGACTAACTATGGCTACACCTTC. The rearrangement uses TRBV9 and TRBJ1-2; D is possibly TRBD1 (5 bases). The CDR3 spans 15 residues. The V end was cut by 3 bases, the J end by 0 bases, with 12 bases between. Germline assignment: CDR1 SGDLS and CDR2 YYNGEE.

This clonotype was counted a few times. This chain uses TRBV29-1 with TRBJ2-3, with D possibly TRBD1 on 5 matching bases. This CDR3 is built from 15 residues. The germline V and J ends were trimmed by 1 base and 2 bases, with 13 bases remaining between them. Germline CDR1 and CDR2: SQVTM and ANQGSEA. The CDR3 coding sequence is TGCAGCGTTGAAGGTGGGGCGCACAACACAGATACGCAGTATTTT. Translation: CSVEGGAHNTDTQYF.

The chain employs TRBV29-1 and TRBJ2-1, with 10 bases that match TRBD1. With V trimmed by 5 bases and J by 7 bases, 8 bases remained unmatched. This CDR3 contains 14 residues. Germline lookup yields CDR1 SQVTM and CDR2 ANQGSEA. The CDR3 spells CSVLRDRGKNEQFF. CDR3 in DNA: TGCAGCGTTCTCCGGGACAGGGGAAAGAATGAGCAGTTCTTC.

In this sample, this clonotype turned up a few times. The CDR3 region has the DNA TGCGCCAGCAGTGGCCCCGCCTGGGATGAGCAGTTCTTC. Protein product: CASSGPAWDEQFF. The chain is built from TRBV5-1 and TRBJ2-1; D gene ambiguous. The germline V and J ends were trimmed by 5 bases and 8 bases, with 14 bases remaining between them. CDR1 SGHRS and CDR2 YFSETQ come from the germline V gene. This CDR3 is built from 13 residues.

V gene TRBV2 combines with J gene TRBJ1-2, with no clear D. V dropped 8 bases and J dropped 4 bases, with 11 bases sitting between them. CDR3 length: 12 amino acids. CDR1 SNHLY and CDR2 FYNNEI come from the germline V gene. The CDR3 is CASLEMPYGYTF. The CDR3 bases are TGTGCCAGCTTGGAAATGCCCTATGGCTACACCTTC.